The rows below give T cell receptor beta chains drawn from one sample of a study of T cell responses to AZD1222 COVID-19 vaccine. TCRdb's table, derived via immunoSEQ multiplex PCR, lists solely in-frame clones and lacks some. There are roughly 110,000 clones in the sample; 90% occur only once, and about 4.8% lies in the top ten. The sample was peripheral blood, taken on day 0 of AZD1222 vaccination. The origin of the receptors is an adult in good health. The CDR3 runs from the conserved cysteine through the conserved F or W. The D gene is left open where the match is weak. Clone size, where shown, is once, few, many, or a class for clones that have expanded.

V gene	clone size	D gene	J gene	CDR3 protein	CDR3 DNA
TRBV6-5	NA	TRBD2	TRBJ2-1	CASSRITGGYNEQFF	TGTGCCAGCAGTCGTATAACGGGAGGCTACAATGAGCAGTTCTTC
TRBV18	NA	TRBD1	TRBJ2-1	CASSSGTGNEQFF	TGTGCCAGCTCATCCGGGACAGGGAATGAGCAGTTCTTC
TRBV28	NA	NA	TRBJ2-7	CASFQRAVPYEQYF	TGTGCCAGCTTCCAGCGGGCAGTCCCCTACGAGCAGTACTTC
TRBV11-2	NA	NA	TRBJ1-1	CASSFPGPQNTEAFF	TGTGCCAGCAGTTTCCCGGGACCCCAGAACACTGAAGCTTTCTTT
TRBV5-1	NA	TRBD2	TRBJ2-5	CASSETSGIETQYF	TGCGCCAGCAGCGAGACTAGCGGGATCGAGACCCAGTACTTC
TRBV7-9	NA	TRBD2	TRBJ2-7	CASSKMGLAGGRFEQYF	TGTGCCAGCAGCAAAATGGGACTAGCGGGAGGTCGGTTCGAGCAGTACTTC
TRBV12-5	once	NA	TRBJ1-2	CASGAPGLAYGYTF	TGTGCTAGTGGTGCCCCGGGACTGGCCTATGGCTACACCTTC
TRBV27	NA	TRBD1	TRBJ1-2	CASSLSRQGHGYTF	TGTGCCAGCAGTTTATCACGACAGGGTCATGGCTACACCTTC
TRBV9	NA	NA	TRBJ2-7	CASSVGPGAYEQYF	TGTGCCAGCAGCGTAGGACCAGGCGCCTACGAGCAGTACTTC
TRBV28	NA	NA	TRBJ1-5	CASSLRQTSNQPQHF	TGTGCCAGCAGCCTAAGACAAACTAGCAATCAGCCCCAGCATTTT
TRBV7-3	NA	NA	TRBJ2-1	CASSLGGSDEQFF	TGTGCCAGCAGCTTAGGGGGGAGTGATGAGCAGTTCTTC
TRBV6-5	NA	TRBD1	TRBJ1-2	CASSDHDGTGDGYTF	TGTGCCAGCAGCGACCATGACGGGACAGGGGATGGCTACACCTTC
TRBV3-1/TRBV3-2	NA	NA	TRBJ2-1	CASSQVLGNEQFF	TGTGCCAGCAGCCAGGTACTTGGCAATGAGCAGTTCTTC
TRBV19	NA	NA	TRBJ1-4	CASSIVTGSREKLFF	TGTGCCAGTAGTATAGTAACGGGGAGTCGTGAAAAACTGTTTTTT
TRBV3-1/TRBV3-2	NA	NA	TRBJ2-5	CASSQAAAEYF	TGTGCCAGCAGCCAAGCAGCCGCCGAGTACTTC
TRBV6-2/TRBV6-3	NA	NA	TRBJ2-7	CASSYTATGEQYF	TGTGCCAGCAGTTACACGGCTACGGGGGAGCAGTACTTC
TRBV6-5	NA	NA	TRBJ1-4	CASSSQGRGKKLFF	TGTGCCAGCAGTTCCCAGGGGCGCGGGAAAAAACTGTTTTTT
TRBV28	NA	NA	TRBJ2-2	CASRITNTGELFF	TGTGCCAGCAGGATCACCAACACCGGGGAGCTGTTTTTT
TRBV5-4	once	TRBD1	TRBJ1-1	CASSLRDRNTEAFF	TGTGCCAGCAGCCTCCGGGACAGGAACACTGAAGCTTTCTTT
TRBV24-1	NA	TRBD1	TRBJ2-3	CATSDFEGAGTDTQYF	TGTGCCACCAGTGATTTTGAGGGGGCGGGCACAGATACGCAGTATTTT
TRBV5-1	once	NA	TRBJ2-2	CASSLAGRSNTGELFF	TGCGCCAGCAGCTTGGCGGGCCGGTCGAACACCGGGGAGCTGTTTTTT
TRBV2	NA	NA	TRBJ2-7	CASTIASSAAEQYF	TGTGCCAGCACCATAGCAAGCAGCGCGGCCGAGCAGTACTTC
TRBV7-9	NA	NA	TRBJ2-5	CASRDRAPRETQYF	TGTGCCAGCAGAGATCGAGCCCCAAGAGAGACCCAGTACTTC
TRBV5-8	NA	TRBD1	TRBJ1-5	CASRRTGPSNQPQHF	TGTGCCAGCAGACGGACAGGGCCTAGCAATCAGCCCCAGCATTTT
TRBV9	once	TRBD2	TRBJ2-1	CASSGIAGIYNEQFF	TGTGCCAGCAGCGGTATAGCGGGAATTTACAATGAGCAGTTCTTC
TRBV5-6	NA	NA	TRBJ2-5	CASSSRTRSGTQYF	TGTGCCAGCAGCTCTAGGACCCGCTCGGGGACCCAGTACTTC
TRBV27	few	NA	TRBJ1-5	CASSSPSAGRKNQPQHF	TGTGCCAGCAGTTCCCCCTCGGCAGGGCGAAAAAATCAGCCCCAGCATTTT
TRBV27	once	NA	TRBJ2-1	CASSFDGRESYNEQFF	TGTGCCAGCAGTTTTGACGGGAGAGAGTCCTACAATGAGCAGTTCTTC
TRBV20-1	NA	NA	TRBJ1-2	CSASRPGNLVYGYTF	TGCAGTGCTAGTAGGCCCGGGAACCTCGTCTATGGCTACACCTTC
TRBV6-5	NA	TRBD2	TRBJ2-1	CAIGLAGYNEQFF	TGTGCCATCGGACTAGCGGGGTACAATGAGCAGTTCTTC
TRBV7-8	NA	NA	TRBJ1-1	CASSLALLSGIEAFF	TGTGCCAGCAGCTTAGCCCTACTTTCAGGCATTGAAGCTTTCTTT